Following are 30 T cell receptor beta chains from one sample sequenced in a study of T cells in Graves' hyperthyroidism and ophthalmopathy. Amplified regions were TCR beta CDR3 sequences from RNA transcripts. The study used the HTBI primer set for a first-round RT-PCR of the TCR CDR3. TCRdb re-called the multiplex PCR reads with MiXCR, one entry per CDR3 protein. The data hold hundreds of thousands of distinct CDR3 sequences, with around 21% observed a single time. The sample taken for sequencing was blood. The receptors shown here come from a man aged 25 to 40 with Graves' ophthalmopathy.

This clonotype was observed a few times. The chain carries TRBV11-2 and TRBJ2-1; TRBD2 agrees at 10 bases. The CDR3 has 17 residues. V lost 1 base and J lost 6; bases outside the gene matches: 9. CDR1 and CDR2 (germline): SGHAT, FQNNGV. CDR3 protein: CASSLAGLASGSNEQFF. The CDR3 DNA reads TGTGCCAGCAGCTTAGCGGGTTTGGCTAGCGGGAGCAATGAGCAGTTCTTC.

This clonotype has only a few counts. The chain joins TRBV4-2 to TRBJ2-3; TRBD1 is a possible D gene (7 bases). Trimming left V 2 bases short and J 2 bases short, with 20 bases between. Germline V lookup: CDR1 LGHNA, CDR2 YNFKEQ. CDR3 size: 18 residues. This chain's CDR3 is CASSQRGTRTGATDTQYF. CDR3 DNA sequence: TGTGCCAGCAGCCAAAGGGGGACTCGTACAGGGGCCACAGATACGCAGTATTTT.

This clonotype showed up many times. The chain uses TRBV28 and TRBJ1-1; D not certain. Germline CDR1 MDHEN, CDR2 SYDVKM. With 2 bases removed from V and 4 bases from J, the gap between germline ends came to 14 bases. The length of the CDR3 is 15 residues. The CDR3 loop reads CASSLMAAVATEAFF. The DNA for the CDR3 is TGTGCCAGCAGTTTAATGGCGGCCGTTGCCACTGAAGCTTTCTTT.

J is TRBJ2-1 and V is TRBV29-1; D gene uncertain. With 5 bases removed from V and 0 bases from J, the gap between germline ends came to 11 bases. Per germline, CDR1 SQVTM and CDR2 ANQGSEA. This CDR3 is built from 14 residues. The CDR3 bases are TGCAGCGTTATTGGCGCCAGCTCCTACAATGAGCAGTTCTTC. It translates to CSVIGASSYNEQFF.

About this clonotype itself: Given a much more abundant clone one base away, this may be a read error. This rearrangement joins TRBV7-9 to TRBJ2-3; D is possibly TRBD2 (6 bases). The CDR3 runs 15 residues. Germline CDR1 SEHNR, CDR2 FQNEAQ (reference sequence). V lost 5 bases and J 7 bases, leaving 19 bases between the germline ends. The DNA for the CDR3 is TGTGCCAGCAGCAAACGGGACTCACCTTCAAATACGCAGTATTTT. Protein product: CASSKRDSPSNTQYF.

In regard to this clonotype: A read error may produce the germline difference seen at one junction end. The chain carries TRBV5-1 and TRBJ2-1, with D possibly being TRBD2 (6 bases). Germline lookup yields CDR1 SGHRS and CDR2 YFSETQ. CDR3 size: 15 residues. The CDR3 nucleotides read TGTGCCAGCAGCTTGGAGGGAGGCGACTACAATGAGCAGTTCTTC. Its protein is CASSLEGGDYNEQFF.

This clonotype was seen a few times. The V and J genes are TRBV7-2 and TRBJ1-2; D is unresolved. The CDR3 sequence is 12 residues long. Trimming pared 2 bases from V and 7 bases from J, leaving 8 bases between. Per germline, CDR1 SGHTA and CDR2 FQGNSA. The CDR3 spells CASSLMRVGYTF. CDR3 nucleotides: TGTGCCAGCAGCTTAATGAGGGTTGGCTACACCTTC.

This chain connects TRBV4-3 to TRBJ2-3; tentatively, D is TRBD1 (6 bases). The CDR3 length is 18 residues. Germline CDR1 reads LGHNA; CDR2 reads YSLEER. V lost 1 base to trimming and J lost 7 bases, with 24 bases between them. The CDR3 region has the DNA TGCGCCAGCAGCCAAGGGGTGCCCCCGGACCCGAGGGGGAATACGCAGTATTTT. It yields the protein CASSQGVPPDPRGNTQYF.

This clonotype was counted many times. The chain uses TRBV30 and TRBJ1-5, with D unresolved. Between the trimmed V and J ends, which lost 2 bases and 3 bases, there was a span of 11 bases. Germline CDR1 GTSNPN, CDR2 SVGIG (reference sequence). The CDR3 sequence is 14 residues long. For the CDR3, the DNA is TGTGCCTGGAGTACGACAAGTATCAATCAGCCCCAGCATTTT. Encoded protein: CAWSTTSINQPQHF.

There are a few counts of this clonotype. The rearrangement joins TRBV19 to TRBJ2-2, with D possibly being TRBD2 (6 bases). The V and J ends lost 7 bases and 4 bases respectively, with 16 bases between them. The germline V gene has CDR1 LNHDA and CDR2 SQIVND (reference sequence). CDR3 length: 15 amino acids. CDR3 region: CASKWGLRGTGELFF. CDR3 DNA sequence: TGTGCCAGTAAATGGGGACTGCGAGGCACCGGGGAGCTGTTTTTT.

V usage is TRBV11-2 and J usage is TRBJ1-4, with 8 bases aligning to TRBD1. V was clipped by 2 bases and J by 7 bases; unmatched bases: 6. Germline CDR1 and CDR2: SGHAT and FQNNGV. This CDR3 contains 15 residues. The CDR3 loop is CASSLIGQGGEKLFF. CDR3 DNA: TGTGCCAGCAGCTTAATAGGACAGGGTGGTGAAAAACTGTTTTTT.

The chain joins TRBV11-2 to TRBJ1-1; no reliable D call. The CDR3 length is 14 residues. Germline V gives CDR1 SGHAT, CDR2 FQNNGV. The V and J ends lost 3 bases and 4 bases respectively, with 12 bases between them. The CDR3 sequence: CASSFEGGSTEAFF. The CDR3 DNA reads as TGTGCCAGCAGCTTCGAGGGAGGGAGCACTGAAGCTTTCTTT. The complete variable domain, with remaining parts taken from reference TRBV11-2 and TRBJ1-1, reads EAGVAQSPRYKIIEKRQSVAFWCNPISGHATLYWYQQILGQGPKLLIQFQNNGVVDDSQLPKDRFSAERLKGVDSTLKIQPAKLEDSAVYLCASSFEGGSTEAFFGQGTRLTVV.

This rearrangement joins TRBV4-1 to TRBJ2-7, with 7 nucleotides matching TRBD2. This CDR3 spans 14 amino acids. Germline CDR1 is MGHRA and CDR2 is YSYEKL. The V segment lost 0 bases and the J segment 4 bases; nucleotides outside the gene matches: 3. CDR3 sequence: CASSQDLLAYEQYF. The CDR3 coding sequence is TGCGCCAGCAGCCAAGATCTACTAGCGTACGAGCAGTACTTC.

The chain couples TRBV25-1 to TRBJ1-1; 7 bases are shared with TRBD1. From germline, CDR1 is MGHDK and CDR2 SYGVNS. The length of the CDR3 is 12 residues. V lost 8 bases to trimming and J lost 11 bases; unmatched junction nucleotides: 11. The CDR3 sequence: CASRRVQGEAFF. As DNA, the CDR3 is TGTGCCAGCCGCCGGGTGCAGGGGGAGGCTTTCTTT.

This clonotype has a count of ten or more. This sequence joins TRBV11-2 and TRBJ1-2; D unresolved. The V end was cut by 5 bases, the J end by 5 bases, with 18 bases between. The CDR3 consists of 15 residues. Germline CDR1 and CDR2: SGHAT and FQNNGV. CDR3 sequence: CASSPRGRNNYGYTF. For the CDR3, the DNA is TGTGCCAGCAGCCCCCGCGGCAGGAATAATTATGGCTACACCTTC.

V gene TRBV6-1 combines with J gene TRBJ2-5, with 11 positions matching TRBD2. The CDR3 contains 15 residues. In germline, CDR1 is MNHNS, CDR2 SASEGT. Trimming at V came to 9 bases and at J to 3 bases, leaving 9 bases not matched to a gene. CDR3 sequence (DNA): TGTGCCAGTCTAGTAGCGGGAGGGCTTAAAGAGACCCAGTACTTC. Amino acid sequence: CASLVAGGLKETQYF.

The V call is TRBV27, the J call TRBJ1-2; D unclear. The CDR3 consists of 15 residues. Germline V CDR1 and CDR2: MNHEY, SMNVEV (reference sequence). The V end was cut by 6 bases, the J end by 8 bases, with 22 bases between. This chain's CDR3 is CASRTLGSLTNGYTF. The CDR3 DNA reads TGTGCCAGCAGGACCCTCGGGTCCCTAACTAACGGCTACACCTTC.

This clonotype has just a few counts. The CDR3 DNA reads TGCGCCAGCAGTTCCGGGACAGTAGGCAAAAACATTCAGTACTTC. Residues: CASSSGTVGKNIQYF. J is TRBJ2-4 and V is TRBV5-1; 7 nucleotides align to TRBD1. The junction had 8 bases not matched to a gene; V was cut back by 5 bases and J by 3 bases. The CDR3 loop spans 15 amino acids. The germline V gene encodes CDR1 SGHRS and CDR2 YFSETQ.

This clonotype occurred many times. CDR3 protein: CSAIKRQAHQPQHF. CDR3 bases: TGCAGTGCTATCAAGAGACAGGCCCATCAGCCCCAGCATTTT. The J gene is TRBJ1-5, the V gene TRBV20-1, with D perhaps matching TRBD1 (6 bases). CDR3 length: 14 amino acids. The germline V gene encodes CDR1 DFQATT and CDR2 SNEGSKA (reference sequence). V dropped 4 bases and J dropped 5 bases, with 15 bases sitting between them.

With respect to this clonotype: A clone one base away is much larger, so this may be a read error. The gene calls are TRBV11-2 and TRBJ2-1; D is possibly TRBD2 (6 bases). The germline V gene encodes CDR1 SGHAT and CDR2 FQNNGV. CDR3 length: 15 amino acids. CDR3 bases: TGTGCCAGCAGCGAAGTAGCGGCATATTACAATAAGCAGTTCTTC. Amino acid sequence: CASSEVAAYYNKQFF.

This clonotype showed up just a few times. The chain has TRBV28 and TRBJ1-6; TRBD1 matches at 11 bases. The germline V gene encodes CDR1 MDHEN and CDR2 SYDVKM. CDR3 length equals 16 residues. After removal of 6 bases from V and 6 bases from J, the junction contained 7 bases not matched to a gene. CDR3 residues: CASRARDRGANSPLHF. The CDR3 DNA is TGTGCCAGCAGGGCTCGGGACAGGGGGGCTAATTCACCCCTCCACTTT.

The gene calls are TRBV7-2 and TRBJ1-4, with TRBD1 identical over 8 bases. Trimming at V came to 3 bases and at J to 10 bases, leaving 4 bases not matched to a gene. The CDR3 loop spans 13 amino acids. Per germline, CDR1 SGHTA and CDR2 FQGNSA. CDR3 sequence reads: CASSLGQARKLFF. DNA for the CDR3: TGTGCCAGCAGCTTGGGACAGGCGAGAAAACTGTTTTTT.

For the CDR3, the DNA is TGCGCCAGCAGCCAAGAGTATTCAGGGACCTATGGCTACACCTTC. Translating it yields CASSQEYSGTYGYTF. The chain carries TRBV4-1 and TRBJ1-2, with a weak D call TRBD1 (5 bases). The germline V and J ends were trimmed by 0 bases and 4 bases, with 12 bases remaining between them. Per germline, CDR1 MGHRA and CDR2 YSYEKL. This CDR3 has 15 amino acids.

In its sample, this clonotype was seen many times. In DNA, the CDR3 is TGTGCCAGCAGGTTTGGAGGGACAGATACGCAGTATTTT. As protein: CASRFGGTDTQYF. The rearrangement uses TRBV7-8 and TRBJ2-3, with a tentative D call TRBD2 (6 bases). CDR1 and CDR2 (germline): SGHVS, FQNEAQ. The V gene lost 6 bases and the J gene lost 3 bases, with 10 bases spanning the gap. The CDR3 runs 13 residues. The full variable domain, its missing parts supplied by reference TRBV7-8 and TRBJ2-3, is GAGVSQSPRYKVAKRGQDVALRCDPISGHVSLFWYQQALGQGPEFLTYFQNEAQLDKSGLPSDRFFAERPEGSVSTLKIQRTQQEDSAVYLCASRFGGTDTQYFGPGTRLTVL.

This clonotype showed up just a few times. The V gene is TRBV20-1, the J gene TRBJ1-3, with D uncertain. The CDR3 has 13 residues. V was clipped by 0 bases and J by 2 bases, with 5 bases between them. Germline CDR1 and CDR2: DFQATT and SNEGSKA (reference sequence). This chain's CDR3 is CSARDSPGNTIYF. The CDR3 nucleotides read TGCAGTGCTAGAGATAGTCCTGGAAACACCATATATTTT.

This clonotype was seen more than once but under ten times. The CDR3 nucleotides are TGTGCCAGCAGTAAACAGGGGGGGATCTCTGGCTACACCTTC. It specifies CASSKQGGISGYTF. V usage is TRBV28 and J usage is TRBJ1-2; 8 bases agree with TRBD1. The germline V gene encodes CDR1 MDHEN and CDR2 SYDVKM. The V segment lost 5 bases and the J segment 7 bases; nucleotides outside the gene matches: 9. The CDR3 extends over 14 amino acids.

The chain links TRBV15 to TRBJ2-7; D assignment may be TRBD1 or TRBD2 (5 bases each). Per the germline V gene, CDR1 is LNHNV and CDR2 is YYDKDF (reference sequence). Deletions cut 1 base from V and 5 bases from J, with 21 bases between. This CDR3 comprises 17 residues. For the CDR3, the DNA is TGTGCCACCAGCAGAGGAGGGACGGAGGACCACGGGGACGAGCAGTACTTC. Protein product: CATSRGGTEDHGDEQYF.

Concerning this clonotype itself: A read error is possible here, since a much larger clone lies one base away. CDR3 amino acids: CSAHSGDSYEQYF. The CDR3 bases are TGCAGTGCTCATAGCGGGGACTCCTACGAGCAGTACTTC. This chain joins TRBV20-1 and TRBJ2-7; the match to TRBD2 covers 8 bases. The CDR3 has 13 residues. Germline CDR1 DFQATT, CDR2 SNEGSKA (reference sequence). V shed 5 bases, J shed 0 bases, and the junction held 3 bases outside the gene matches.

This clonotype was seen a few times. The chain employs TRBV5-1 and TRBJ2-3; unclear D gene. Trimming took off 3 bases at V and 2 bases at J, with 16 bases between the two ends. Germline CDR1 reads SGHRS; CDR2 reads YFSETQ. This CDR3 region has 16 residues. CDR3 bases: TGCGCCAGCAGCTACCCCCGGCCGGAGATCACAGATACGCAGTATTTT. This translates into CASSYPRPEITDTQYF.

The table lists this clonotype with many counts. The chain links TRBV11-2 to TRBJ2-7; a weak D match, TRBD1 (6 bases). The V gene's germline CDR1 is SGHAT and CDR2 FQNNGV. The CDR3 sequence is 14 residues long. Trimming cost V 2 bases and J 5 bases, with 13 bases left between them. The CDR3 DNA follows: TGTGCCAGCAGCTTACACGACAGGACCGACGAGCAGTACTTC. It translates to CASSLHDRTDEQYF. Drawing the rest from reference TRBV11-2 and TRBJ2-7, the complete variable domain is EAGVAQSPRYKIIEKRQSVAFWCNPISGHATLYWYQQILGQGPKLLIQFQNNGVVDDSQLPKDRFSAERLKGVDSTLKIQPAKLEDSAVYLCASSLHDRTDEQYFGPGTRLTVT.